This entry lists 22 T cell receptor beta chains sequenced from one sample in a study of blood T cells in healthy people across ages. Using a J-beta primer mix together with a sample-barcoded 5' primer, a second PCR was run for roughly 6 to 11 cycles. TCRdb redid the calling of the 5' RACE reads with MiXCR, one entry per CDR3 protein. The sample shows some 290,000 distinct CDR3 sequences, around 29% of them seen only once. Sequencing was performed on blood. These receptors were collected from a woman in her 70s in good health.

This clonotype showed up many times. This rearrangement joins TRBV15 to TRBJ1-4, with D possibly matching TRBD1 (5 bases). The CDR3 is made up of 13 amino acids. Germline V CDR1 and CDR2: LNHNV, YYDKDF (reference sequence). V was trimmed by 0 bases and J by 10 bases, leaving 9 bases between them. Written as DNA, the CDR3 is TGTGCCACCAGCAGAGATTGGGGCGTAAAACTGTTTTTT. Protein sequence: CATSRDWGVKLFF.

In this sample, this clonotype turned up a few times. This rearrangement joins TRBV20-1 to TRBJ2-5; 11 bases fit TRBD2. Germline CDR1 DFQATT, CDR2 SNEGSKA (reference sequence). With V trimmed by 2 bases and J by 5 bases, 16 bases remained unmatched. The CDR3 covers 18 residues. CDR3 DNA sequence: TGCAGTGCTAGAAATTCCGGGACTAGCGGCCCCCCGCGGGAGACCCAGTACTTC. It translates to CSARNSGTSGPPRETQYF.

V gene TRBV25-1 combines with J gene TRBJ2-7; D may be TRBD1 or TRBD2 (7 bases each). With the DNA end fitting TRBJ2-5 better, the J assignment may be wrong. Germline V gives CDR1 MGHDK, CDR2 SYGVNS. This CDR3 comprises 15 residues. The CDR3 spells CASSEQGGRLETQYF. Here the CDR3 DNA reads TGTGCCAGCAGTGAACAGGGGGGGCGATTGGAGACCCAGTACTTC.

The rearrangement uses TRBV6-2 or TRBV6-3 and TRBJ2-7, with 9 bases that match TRBD2. V lost 3 bases, J lost 9 bases, and 21 bases stayed unmatched. Germline loops: CDR1 MNHEY, CDR2 SVGEGT. The CDR3 sequence is 18 residues long. The CDR3 protein is CASSYGGTIAGEVDGQYF. The CDR3 DNA reads as TGTGCCAGCAGTTATGGCGGGACAATAGCGGGAGAGGTTGACGGGCAGTACTTC.

A remark on this clonotype: The germline gene is not matched at one end of the junction; a read error may be the cause. The chain couples TRBV7-9 to TRBJ2-5, with D possibly being TRBD2 (6 bases). The CDR3 has 15 amino acids. The germline V gene encodes CDR1 SEHNR and CDR2 FQNEAQ (reference sequence). In nucleotides, the CDR3 is TGTGCCAGCAGCGACGGGAGTTCGGGAGTGGACGAGCGGTTCTTC. This translates into CASSDGSSGVDERFF.

This clonotype was seen a few times. No conserved phenylalanine or tryptophan ends this CDR3, so it is likely a read error. This sequence joins TRBV4-1 and TRBJ1-1, with 8 bases aligning to TRBD1. V trimming: 4 bases; J trimming: 4 bases; junction bases outside the gene matches: 14. The CDR3 totals 17 residues. Looked up from germline, CDR1 is MGHRA and CDR2 is YSYEKL. Here the CDR3 reads CASSRPGQARFSTEAFL. CDR3 bases: TGCGCCAGCAGCCGACCGGGACAGGCCCGTTTTAGCACTGAAGCTTTCCTT.

This clonotype was counted a few times. This chain connects TRBV7-2 to TRBJ2-7; the D gene is possibly TRBD1 (7 bases). The V and J ends lost 5 bases and 2 bases respectively, with 13 bases between them. CDR1 SGHTA and CDR2 FQGNSA come from the germline V gene. This CDR3 is 14 amino acids long. The CDR3 protein is CASSKQGGPYEQYF. Written as DNA, the CDR3 is TGTGCCAGCAGCAAGCAGGGGGGCCCCTACGAGCAGTACTTC.

This clonotype was found many times. The rearrangement uses TRBV6-5 and TRBJ2-1; 12 positions agree with TRBD2. The V gene's germline CDR1 is MNHEY and CDR2 SVGAGI. V shed 2 bases and J 2 bases; nucleotides not matched to a gene: 4. The CDR3 has 17 residues. Here the CDR3 DNA reads TGTGCCAGCAGTTACCAAGGGACTAGCGGGCCCTACAATGAGCAGTTCTTC. This gives the protein CASSYQGTSGPYNEQFF.

This clonotype has a handful of counts. Written as DNA, the CDR3 is TGTGCCAGCAGGCAGGGATACACTGAAGCTTTCTTT. Its translation: CASRQGYTEAFF. V is TRBV5-5 and J is TRBJ1-1, with D perhaps matching TRBD1 (5 bases). CDR1 is SGHKS, CDR2 YYEKEE, per germline (reference sequence). This CDR3 has 12 residues. Trimming stripped 5 bases from V and 3 bases from J, with 8 bases between.

This clonotype was recorded many times. The chain has TRBV6-2 or TRBV6-3 and TRBJ1-1; TRBD1 matches 8 bases. Germline V CDR1 and CDR2: MNHEY, SVGEGT. This CDR3 comprises 16 residues. Trimming cost V 6 bases and J 4 bases; bases outside gene matches: 13. CDR3 bases: TGTGCCAGCAGAGACGGACAGGGAGGCGAGGGCACTGAAGCTTTCTTT. Amino acid sequence: CASRDGQGGEGTEAFF.

V usage is TRBV18 and J usage is TRBJ2-5; perhaps TRBD2 as D (6 bases). Per the germline V gene, CDR1 is KGHSH and CDR2 is LQKENI. Trimming removed 1 base at V and 5 bases at J, with 17 bases between. There are 16 residues in the CDR3. CDR3 bases: TGTGCCAGCTCACCACTCCGGGACTCGAACTGGGAGACCCAGTACTTC. Its protein product is CASSPLRDSNWETQYF.

At least ten counts were recorded for this clonotype. V usage is TRBV29-1 and J usage is TRBJ1-1, with D unclear. The CDR3 runs to 13 residues. Trimming shortened V by 4 bases and J by 2 bases, and 11 bases separated the two germline ends. Germline lookup yields CDR1 SQVTM and CDR2 ANQGSEA. CDR3 in amino acids: CSVGETGNTEAFF. In DNA, the CDR3 is TGCAGCGTTGGGGAGACGGGTAACACTGAAGCTTTCTTT.

A few counts support this clonotype. The chain joins TRBV18 to TRBJ1-4, with D possibly matching TRBD1 (5 bases). V lost 5 bases, J lost 5 bases, and 9 bases lay in between. The germline CDR1 and CDR2 sequences are KGHSH and LQKENI. The CDR3 has 13 residues. DNA for the CDR3: TGTGCCAGCTCAAACCGGGGGAATGAAAAACTGTTTTTT. Residues: CASSNRGNEKLFF.

The chain is built from TRBV6-1 and TRBJ1-6; no definite D call. With 6 bases removed from V and 0 bases from J, the gap between germline ends came to 9 bases. This CDR3 is 15 amino acids long. CDR1 and CDR2 (germline): MNHNS, SASEGT. CDR3 in amino acids: CASSPVSSYNSPLHF. CDR3 in DNA: TGTGCCAGCAGCCCAGTTAGCTCCTATAATTCACCCCTCCACTTT.

The CDR3 spells CASSPGQETDTQYF. CDR3 sequence (DNA): TGCGCCAGCAGCCCGGGACAAGAGACCGATACGCAGTATTTT. The chain carries TRBV4-1 and TRBJ2-3; D may be TRBD1 (6 bases). Germline loops: CDR1 MGHRA, CDR2 YSYEKL. V was trimmed by 4 bases and J by 6 bases, leaving 14 bases between them. CDR3 length equals 14 residues.

This chain uses TRBV9 with TRBJ1-6; D gene unclear. Germline CDR1 SGDLS, CDR2 YYNGEE. V dropped 0 bases and J dropped 7 bases, with 8 bases sitting between them. This CDR3 has 14 residues. CDR3 protein: CASSVATLNSPLHF. The CDR3 DNA sequence: TGTGCCAGCAGCGTAGCTACCCTGAATTCACCCCTCCACTTT.

The V and J genes are TRBV20-1 and TRBJ1-1, with 7 bases aligning to TRBD1. The CDR3 has 19 residues. Germline V gene data show CDR1 as DFQATT and CDR2 as SNEGSKA (reference sequence). V gave up 3 bases and J gave up 0 bases; unmatched junction bases: 19. CDR3 bases: TGCAGTGCTAGGGGACTTAAACGGACAGGAGGACCCATGAACACTGAAGCTTTCTTT. Its translation: CSARGLKRTGGPMNTEAFF.

The CDR3 bases are TGTGCCAGCAGCGCTTACCAGGGGGAAAAACTGTTTTTT. Amino acids: CASSAYQGEKLFF. The J gene is TRBJ1-4, the V gene TRBV9, with a possible D match to TRBD1 (6 bases). Per germline, CDR1 SGDLS and CDR2 YYNGEE. The CDR3 is 13 amino acids. Trimming left V 3 bases short and J 8 bases short, with 11 bases between. The full variable domain, with the rest looked up from reference TRBV9 and TRBJ1-4, is DSGVTQTPKHLITATGQRVTLRCSPRSGDLSVYWYQQSLDQGLQFLIQYYNGEERAKGNILERFSAQQFPDLHSELNLSSLELGDSALYFCASSAYQGEKLFFGSGTQLSVL.

This rearrangement joins TRBV2 to TRBJ2-5; TRBD2 matches at 7 bases. Germline V gene lookup returns CDR1 SNHLY and CDR2 FYNNEI. This CDR3 region has 17 residues. The trim removed 5 bases at V and 0 bases at J, leaving 12 bases unmatched. CDR3 loop: CASSNYHSGRYQETQYF. The CDR3, as DNA: TGTGCCAGCAGTAACTACCATAGCGGGCGATACCAAGAGACCCAGTACTTC. The full variable domain, completed using reference TRBV2 and TRBJ2-5, is EPEVTQTPSHQVTQMGQEVILRCVPISNHLYFYWYRQILGQKVEFLVSFYNNEISEKSEIFDDQFSVERPDGSNFTLKIRSTKLEDSAMYFCASSNYHSGRYQETQYFGPGTRLLVL.

The chain employs TRBV7-8 and TRBJ2-5, with D uncertain. This CDR3 has 15 residues. Per germline, CDR1 SGHVS and CDR2 FQNEAQ. The V and J ends lost 6 bases and 1 base respectively, with 15 bases between them. The CDR3 nucleotides read TGTGCCAGCAGTCCACCTGGTTTGAGCCAAGAGACCCAGTACTTC. Protein sequence: CASSPPGLSQETQYF.

This clonotype was detected a few times. The chain carries TRBV11-3 and TRBJ2-7, with 7 bases aligning to TRBD2. Germline V gene data show CDR1 as SGHNT and CDR2 as YENEEA. This CDR3 contains 13 residues. V gave up 5 bases and J gave up 5 bases; unmatched junction bases: 6. CDR3 residues: CASSLGAGDEQYF. CDR3 nucleotides: TGTGCCAGCAGCCTCGGGGCGGGGGACGAGCAGTACTTC.

The V and J genes are TRBV12-3 or TRBV12-4 and TRBJ2-5; the match to TRBD1 covers 9 bases. The CDR3 extends over 14 amino acids. The V and J ends lost 1 base and 5 bases, in that order; junction bases with no gene match: 2. CDR3 sequence: CASSLDRGQETQYF. Here the CDR3 DNA reads TGTGCCAGCAGTTTAGACAGGGGGCAGGAGACCCAGTACTTC.